This T cell receptor (beta chain) was recorded in a study of T-cell memory formation after mild COVID-19. From the 5' RACE reads, TCRdb called clonotypes with MiXCR, one entry per CDR3 protein. This table holds about 120,000 distinct CDR3 sequences, approximately 15% found once. The CDR3 extends over 12 amino acids. Germline CDR1 and CDR2: SNHLY and FYNNEI. V dropped 2 bases and J dropped 4 bases, with 5 bases sitting between them. V is TRBV2 and J is TRBJ1-1; no firm D call. This clonotype was sampled from an adult woman who had mild COVID-19 (a few samples of this study predate the infection). Cell type and time point are not known. Sequenced material: PBMCs or a T cell subset sorted from them (not recorded which). The CDR3 DNA reads TGTGCCAGCAGTGAATCCGGCACTGAAGCTTTCTTT. Translation gives CASSESGTEAFF.